This record concerns one T cell receptor beta chain sequence. Separate cDNA molecules received unique molecular identifiers, which the library attached to them. TCRdb processed the RACE reads anew with MiXCR; each CDR3 protein has one entry. Among 79,000 or so distinct CDR3 sequences listed, around a third were seen once. This CDR3 contains 17 residues. The ends were cut back, 5 bases at V and 0 bases at J, with 17 bases in the middle. Germline V gene lookup returns CDR1 SGHTA and CDR2 FQGNSA. Time point reported: patch test 1, 2 weeks after DPC sensitization. Treatment given: therapeutic diphenylcyclopropenone sensitization with weekly scalp DPC. This specimen belongs to a study of human T cells and chemical hapten exposure.

The source of this sequence is a man between 35 and 55 years old with alopecia areata. Some clones in this sample may be carry-over from other donors' samples. This sample comprised whole blood, obtained in connection with sensitization to the hapten diphenylcyclopropenone (DPC). The J gene is TRBJ1-5, the V gene TRBV7-2; unclear D gene. This CDR3 reads CASSRSAEAYSNQPQHF. The CDR3 region has the DNA TGTGCCAGCAGCCGAAGCGCAGAAGCTTATAGCAATCAGCCCCAGCATTTT.